The rows below give T cell receptor beta chains drawn from one sample of a study of blood T cell repertoires in COVID-19. Libraries were prepared by immunoSEQ multiplex PCR; TCRdb keeps only in-frame clonotypes and omits some of them. The sample contains fewer than 350,000 clones, just under 85% of which appear only once. Input material: peripheral blood. These receptors all come from a woman aged 45-59 years with active or convalescent COVID-19. The CDR3 runs from the conserved cysteine through the conserved F or W. The D gene is left open where the match is weak. Some rows mark clone size as missing; the rest say once, few, many or name a class of expanded clone.

clone size,J gene,V gene,D gene,CDR3 protein,CDR3 DNA
-,TRBJ2-7,TRBV5-1,TRBD1,CASSLGQGGEQYF,TGCGCCAGCAGCTTAGGACAGGGGGGCGAGCAGTACTTC
-,TRBJ2-7,TRBV19,-,CASSIVQGGGEQYF,TGTGCCAGTAGTATAGTCCAGGGAGGTGGAGAGCAGTACTTC
-,TRBJ1-1,TRBV5-6,-,CAGTRRRGRRMNTEAFF,TGTGCCGGCACCCGACGCAGGGGCCGCCGGATGAACACTGAAGCTTTCTTT
once,TRBJ1-6,TRBV27,-,CASSFRKGGQGNSPLHF,TGTGCCAGCAGTTTCAGGAAGGGAGGTCAAGGAAATTCACCCCTCCACTTT
-,TRBJ1-1,TRBV30,-,CAWSVGDLLREAFF,TGTGCCTGGAGTGTCGGGGACTTACTCCGTGAAGCTTTCTTT
-,TRBJ2-1,TRBV24-1,-,CATSSVGGRRWEQFF,TGTGCCACCAGTTCGGTGGGTGGGAGGAGGTGGGAGCAGTTCTTC
-,TRBJ2-2,TRBV28,TRBD2,CASRTGRTSGSGNGELFF,TGTGCCAGCAGAACCGGACGGACTAGCGGGAGCGGGAACGGGGAGCTGTTTTTT
few,TRBJ1-3,TRBV10-1,-,CASSDQTTGNTIYF,TGCGCCAGCAGTGATCAGACTACTGGAAACACCATATATTTT
-,TRBJ1-2,TRBV28,-,CASTPGVNYGYTF,TGTGCCAGCACCCCAGGCGTTAACTATGGCTACACCTTC
few,TRBJ1-1,TRBV5-1,TRBD1,CASSSDRGRTEAFF,TGCGCCAGCAGTTCGGACAGGGGCAGGACTGAAGCTTTCTTT
-,TRBJ2-1,TRBV15,TRBD2,CATSRALAGAWANEQFF,TGTGCCACCAGCAGAGCCCTAGCGGGAGCTTGGGCCAATGAGCAGTTCTTC
-,TRBJ1-1,TRBV15,-,CATSRERTLTGTEAFF,TGTGCCACCAGCAGAGAACGGACATTAACCGGCACTGAAGCTTTCTTT
-,TRBJ1-2,TRBV5-6,-,CASSINYGYTF,TGTGCCAGCAGCATAAACTATGGCTACACCTTC
few,TRBJ2-7,TRBV27,-,CASSFSIRRIFPFYEQYF,TGTGCCAGCAGCTTCTCTATCCGCCGAATCTTCCCCTTCTACGAGCAGTACTTC
-,TRBJ2-1,TRBV6-5,-,CASSYFRAIGYGEQFF,TGTGCCAGCAGTTACTTCAGGGCGATAGGATACGGTGAGCAGTTCTTC
-,TRBJ2-7,TRBV18,TRBD1,CASSQGQGAYYEQYF,TGTGCCAGCTCACAAGGACAGGGGGCGTACTACGAGCAGTACTTC
-,TRBJ2-3,TRBV30,-,CAWSPSSTDTQYF,TGTGCCTGGAGTCCTTCCTCCACAGATACGCAGTATTTT
-,TRBJ1-5,TRBV28,TRBD1,CASSSRGQGARGRQPQHF,TGTGCCAGCAGTTCCCGAGGGCAGGGGGCTCGAGGTAGACAGCCCCAGCATTTT
once,TRBJ1-1,TRBV10-3,-,CAISDGGGRTEAFF,TGTGCCATCAGTGACGGGGGCGGGAGGACTGAAGCTTTCTTT
-,TRBJ1-6,TRBV6-4,TRBD1,CASSLTGTNSPLHF,TGTGCCAGCAGTTTGACAGGGACTAATTCACCCCTCCACTTT
once,TRBJ1-1,TRBV13,TRBD1,CASSFKGQGDTEAFF,TGTGCCAGCAGCTTTAAAGGACAGGGGGACACTGAAGCTTTCTTT
once,TRBJ2-7,TRBV19,-,CASSMGPRVGYEQYF,TGTGCCAGTAGTATGGGGCCCAGGGTGGGCTACGAGCAGTACTTC
-,TRBJ2-5,TRBV2,-,CASSERAPAQGTQYF,TGTGCCAGCAGTGAAAGGGCACCTGCCCAGGGGACCCAGTACTTC
-,TRBJ1-1,TRBV6-5,-,CASSYASNTNTEAFF,TGTGCCAGCAGTTACGCTTCCAACACGAACACTGAAGCTTTCTTT
-,TRBJ2-3,TRBV11-2,TRBD1,CASSYQGASTDTQYF,TGTGCCAGCAGCTACCAGGGGGCGAGCACAGATACGCAGTATTTT
-,TRBJ2-6,TRBV9,-,CASSVARRERAGANVLTF,TGTGCCAGCAGCGTAGCTAGACGGGAGAGAGCTGGGGCCAACGTCCTGACTTTC
-,TRBJ2-7,TRBV14,-,CASSHPRRGYEQYF,TGTGCCAGCAGCCACCCCAGAAGGGGCTACGAGCAGTACTTC
-,TRBJ1-2,TRBV6-1,-,CASSEGGGYGYTF,TGTGCCAGCAGTGAAGGGGGGGGCTATGGCTACACCTTC
-,TRBJ2-7,TRBV3-1/TRBV3-2,TRBD2,CASSPLGSGSSYEQYF,TGTGCCAGCAGCCCTCTAGGTAGCGGGAGTAGCTACGAGCAGTACTTC
-,TRBJ2-7,TRBV30,TRBD2,CAWSVLPHKTSGVPYEQYF,TGTGCCTGGAGTGTACTCCCTCATAAGACTAGCGGAGTACCCTACGAGCAGTACTTC
few,TRBJ1-3,TRBV14,-,CASSQGAGSGNTIYF,TGTGCCAGCAGCCAAGGAGCAGGCTCTGGAAACACCATATATTTT
few,TRBJ1-1,TRBV6-5,TRBD1,CATRGTGTNTEAFF,TGTGCCACCAGAGGGACAGGGACGAACACTGAAGCTTTCTTT
-,TRBJ2-5,TRBV5-1,TRBD1,CASSLSILLRGTGKETQYF,TGCGCCAGCAGCTTATCCATTCTACTCCGGGGGACAGGGAAGGAGACCCAGTACTTC
-,TRBJ2-5,TRBV6-1,TRBD2,CASSEGLAGGETQYF,TGTGCCAGCAGTGAAGGGCTAGCGGGAGGAGAGACCCAGTACTTC
-,TRBJ1-5,TRBV4-1,-,CASSQDSSQPQHF,TGCGCCAGCAGCCAAGACTCTAGTCAGCCCCAGCATTTT
-,TRBJ2-1,TRBV28,-,CASSLGQSYNEQFF,TGTGCCAGCAGTTTAGGGCAATCCTACAATGAGCAGTTCTTC
-,TRBJ2-7,TRBV6-6,TRBD2,CASRLAATYEQYF,TGTGCCAGCCGACTAGCGGCTACTTACGAGCAGTACTTC
few,TRBJ1-5,TRBV2,-,CASSRGPNRQHF,TGTGCCAGCAGCAGGGGACCCAACCGCCAGCATTTT
few,TRBJ2-7,TRBV5-4,TRBD1,CASSRDRGEQYF,TGTGCCAGCAGCCGGGACAGGGGCGAGCAGTACTTC
-,TRBJ1-1,TRBV7-9,TRBD1,CASSLGTGDRLAFF,TGTGCCAGCAGCTTAGGGACAGGGGATCGTCTCGCTTTCTTT
-,TRBJ1-1,TRBV12-3/TRBV12-4,-,CASRGTEAFF,TGTGCCAGCCGCGGCACTGAAGCTTTCTTT
-,TRBJ1-6,TRBV27,-,CASSGPSSYNSPLHF,TGTGCCAGCAGTGGGCCCAGCTCCTATAATTCACCCCTCCACTTT
-,TRBJ2-1,TRBV3-1/TRBV3-2,TRBD2,CASSGPTSGRTSYNEQFF,TGTGCCAGCAGCGGCCCGACTAGCGGGAGGACCTCCTACAATGAGCAGTTCTTC
once,TRBJ2-1,TRBV7-8,TRBD2,CASSFLASGSSYNEQFF,TGTGCCAGCAGCTTCCTTGCTAGCGGGAGCTCCTACAATGAGCAGTTCTTC
-,TRBJ2-1,TRBV10-3,-,CAINDAGENEQFF,TGTGCCATCAATGACGCAGGGGAGAATGAGCAGTTCTTC
-,TRBJ1-2,TRBV5-4,TRBD1,CASSSDRGTYGYTF,TGTGCCAGCAGCTCCGACAGGGGGACCTATGGCTACACCTTC
once,TRBJ1-3,TRBV27,TRBD1,CATIRGQGNTIYF,TGTGCCACTATCAGGGGGCAAGGAAACACCATATATTTT
few,TRBJ2-1,TRBV5-1,TRBD2,CASSLLAGLNNEQFF,TGCGCCAGCAGCTTGCTAGCGGGATTAAACAATGAGCAGTTCTTC